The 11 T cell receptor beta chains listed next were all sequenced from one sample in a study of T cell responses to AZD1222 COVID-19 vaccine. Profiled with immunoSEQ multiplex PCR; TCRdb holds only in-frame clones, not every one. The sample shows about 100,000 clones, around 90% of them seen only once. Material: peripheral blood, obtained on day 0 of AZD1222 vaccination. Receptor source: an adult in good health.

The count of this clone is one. CDR3 sequence: CSVGTGGNQPQHF. The CDR3 DNA sequence: TGCAGCGTGGGGACAGGGGGCAATCAGCCCCAGCATTTT. This sequence joins TRBV29-1 and TRBJ1-5, with 10 positions matching TRBD1. Germline CDR1 SQVTM, CDR2 ANQGSEA. The CDR3 loop spans 13 amino acids. J was trimmed by 2 bases and V by 6 bases; bases with no gene match: 1.

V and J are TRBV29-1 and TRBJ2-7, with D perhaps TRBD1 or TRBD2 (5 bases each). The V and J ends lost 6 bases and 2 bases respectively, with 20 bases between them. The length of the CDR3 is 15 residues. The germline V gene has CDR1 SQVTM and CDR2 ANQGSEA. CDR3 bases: TGCAGCGTGAGAGCTTTACAGGAGGAGGCCTACGAGCAGTACTTC. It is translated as CSVRALQEEAYEQYF.

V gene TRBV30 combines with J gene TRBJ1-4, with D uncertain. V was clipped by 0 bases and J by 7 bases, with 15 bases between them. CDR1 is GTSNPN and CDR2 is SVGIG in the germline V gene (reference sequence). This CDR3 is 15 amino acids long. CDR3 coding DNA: TGTGCCTGGAGTGTACTCGGCGCCAGCTTTGAAAAACTGTTTTTT. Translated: CAWSVLGASFEKLFF. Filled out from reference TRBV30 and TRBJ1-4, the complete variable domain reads SQTIHQWPATLVQPVGSPLSLECTVEGTSNPNLYWYRQAAGRGLQLLFYSVGIGQISSEVPQNLSASRPQDRQFILSSKKLLLSDSGFYLCAWSVLGASFEKLFFGSGTQLSVL.

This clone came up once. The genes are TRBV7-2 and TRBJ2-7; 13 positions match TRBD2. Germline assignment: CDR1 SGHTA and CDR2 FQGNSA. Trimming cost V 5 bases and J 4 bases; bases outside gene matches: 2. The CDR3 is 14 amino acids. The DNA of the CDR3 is TGTGCCAGCAGCCGGACTAGCGGGAGATACGAGCAGTACTTC. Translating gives CASSRTSGRYEQYF.

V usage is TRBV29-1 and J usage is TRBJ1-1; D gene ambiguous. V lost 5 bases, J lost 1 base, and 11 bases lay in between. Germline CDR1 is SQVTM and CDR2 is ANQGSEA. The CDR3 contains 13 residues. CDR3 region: CSVLPQPNTEAFF. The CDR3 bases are TGCAGCGTTCTGCCCCAGCCGAACACTGAAGCTTTCTTT.

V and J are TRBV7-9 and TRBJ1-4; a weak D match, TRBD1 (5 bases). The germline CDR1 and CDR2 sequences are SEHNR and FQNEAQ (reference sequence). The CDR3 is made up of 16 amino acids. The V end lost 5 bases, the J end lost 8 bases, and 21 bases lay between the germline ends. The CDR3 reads CASSPLDRAKGEKLFF. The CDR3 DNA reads TGTGCCAGCAGCCCACTGGACCGAGCTAAGGGGGAAAAACTGTTTTTT.

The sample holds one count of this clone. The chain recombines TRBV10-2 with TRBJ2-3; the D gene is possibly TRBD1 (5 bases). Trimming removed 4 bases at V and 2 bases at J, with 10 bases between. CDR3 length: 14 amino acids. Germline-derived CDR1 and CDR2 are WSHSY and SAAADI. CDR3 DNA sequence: TGCGCCAGCAGTGGACAGCGTTTCACAGATACGCAGTATTTT. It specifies CASSGQRFTDTQYF.

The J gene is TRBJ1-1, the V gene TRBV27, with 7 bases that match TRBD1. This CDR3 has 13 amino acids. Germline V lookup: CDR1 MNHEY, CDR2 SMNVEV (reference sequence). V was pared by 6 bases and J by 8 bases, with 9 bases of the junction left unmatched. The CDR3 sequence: CASSTNRGWEAFF. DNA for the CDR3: TGTGCCAGCAGCACCAACAGGGGTTGGGAAGCTTTCTTT.

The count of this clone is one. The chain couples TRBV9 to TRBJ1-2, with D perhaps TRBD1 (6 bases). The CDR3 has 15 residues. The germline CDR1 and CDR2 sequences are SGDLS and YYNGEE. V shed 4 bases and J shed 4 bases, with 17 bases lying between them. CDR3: CASSPEDSNLYGYTF. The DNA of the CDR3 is TGTGCCAGCAGCCCGGAGGACAGTAACCTCTATGGCTACACCTTC.

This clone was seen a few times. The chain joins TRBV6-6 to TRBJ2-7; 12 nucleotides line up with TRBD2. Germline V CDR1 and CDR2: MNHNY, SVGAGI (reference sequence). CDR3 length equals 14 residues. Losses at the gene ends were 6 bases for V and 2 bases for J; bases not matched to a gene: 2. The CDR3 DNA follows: TGTGCCAGCAGCCGACTAGCGGGAGCCTACGAGCAGTACTTC. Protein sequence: CASSRLAGAYEQYF.

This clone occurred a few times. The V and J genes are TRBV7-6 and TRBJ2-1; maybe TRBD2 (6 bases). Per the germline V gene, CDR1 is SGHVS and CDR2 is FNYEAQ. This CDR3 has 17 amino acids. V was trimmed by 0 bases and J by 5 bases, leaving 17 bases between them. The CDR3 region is CASSLASLARRNNEQFF. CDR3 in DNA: TGTGCCAGCAGCTTAGCGTCACTAGCAAGACGGAACAATGAGCAGTTCTTC.